The present TCR beta chain was sequenced within a study of post-analysis software for immune sequencing data. Overall study: Clinical courses comprised relapsing-remitting, secondary progressive and progressive-relapsing multiple sclerosis. Study-level results: When compared against controls, multiple sclerosis patients showed significantly lower normalized Chao1 diversity.

This clonotype was counted only a few times. Its antigen is undetermined. cDNA libraries for TCR beta contained unique molecular identifiers. Via MiXCR, TCRdb re-called the PCR reads, giving one row per CDR3 protein. This sample has about 570,000 distinct CDR3 sequences, with approximately 34% found just once. Sequencing input: blood. This sequence originates from a girl between 2 and 17 years old with multiple sclerosis.

The CDR3 DNA follows: TGTGCCAGCAGTTACAGATTAGCGGGTGAAGAGACCCAGTACTTC. Protein product: CASSYRLAGEETQYF. This chain connects TRBV6-7 to TRBJ2-5; TRBD2 matches 7 bases. TRBV6-7 falls under the ORF class, with uncertain function. Losses at the gene ends were 2 bases for V and 3 bases for J; bases not matched to a gene: 6. The CDR3 is 15 residues long.